This T cell receptor beta chain was observed in a study of cytomegalovirus exposure and HLA in healthy donors (TCRdb year 2017). Study-wide context: According to an earlier analysis of 550 to 700 of the donors, about 179 million T cells yielded approximately 120 million unique TCR beta sequences and around 300 Gb of sequence data. To decide whether each TCR beta V gene segment behaved as functional or pseudogenic, an earlier analysis of fewer than 750 of the donors relied on high-throughput TCR beta sequencing. A later genetic analysis took genome-wide SNP genotypes for about 55% of the 666 donors and used that subset as a discovery cohort. The study used immunosequencing to profile the T cell repertoires of 666 subjects and linked those repertoires to cytomegalovirus serostatus. The aim of the study was to test whether cataloging public T cell receptors could identify signatures of past pathogen exposure. Roughly five DR-DQ haplotypes were treated as single units for association and clustering because of strong linkage in the cohort. Of the 350 to 400 genotyped donors, 65% to 90% fell in the genetic ancestry cluster associated with self-reported Caucasian donors. HLA typing included class I and class II loci at four-digit resolution. An early release covering roughly 600 HLA-typed donors comprised roughly 300 gigabases of sequencing data and around 85 million unique TCR sequences. The study combined high-throughput TCR immunosequencing, statistical association of individual TCRs with disease status, and machine learning to predict cytomegalovirus infection status. Donor age, sex, ethnicity and CMV serostatus were compiled alongside the repertoire data. The later analysis used no new phenotypic data to find candidate immune exposures, relying instead on TCR beta sequences and their occurrence across donors. Typing coverage differed by locus: A, B, C, DRB1 and DQB1 were typed in about 620-640 donors, DQA1 in about 550, DPA1 in 606, and DPB1 in around 490. Among 398 genotyped donors of the cohort, an average of approximately 250,000 unique TCR beta nucleotide sequences were sequenced per donor, 15% to 20% of them non-productive. To study patterns of TCR occurrence, a later analysis re-analyzed previously published TCR beta repertoires from more than 550 donors and added high-resolution HLA genotyping. Besides the first cohort of 666 subjects, a separate validation cohort made up of roughly 120 different subjects was used. Every discovery cohort repertoire had been produced on one sequencing platform.

Per the germline V gene, SNHLY is the CDR1 and FYNNEI is the CDR2. The CDR3 numbers 15 residues from cysteine through phenylalanine. Just the 45-base CDR3 DNA is kept, in frame starting at base 1. V is pruned by 7 bases and J by 5 bases, leaving 12 bases of the junction without a gene match. The cohort comprised under 700 healthy bone marrow donors. At the time of sampling, all cohort members were nominally healthy, though unrecorded immune exposures were likely present. The donor was CMV seronegative and belonged to the group of roughly 330 seronegative cohort members. Every donor gave a peripheral blood sample, and the peripheral blood mononuclear cells from that sample were used for TCR beta sequencing. The Qiagen DNeasy Blood Extraction Kit was used to extract genomic DNA from the blood cell samples. General findings and caveats noted by the study authors: A later genetic analysis associated a missense DCLRE1C variant with V-gene and J-gene trimming of TCR beta chains, and an independent cohort replicated the association. A total of some 180 TCR beta chains were listed by the study as associated with cytomegalovirus. Because counts were too low, approximately 18 rarely observed V segments, including chromosome 9 orphons, were excluded from the earlier analysis of 587 of the donors. In a later analysis, the rate of TCR association differed among HLA loci, with DRB1 alleles having the most associated TCRs and HLA-C alleles having the fewest. It was suggested by the authors that the approach could potentially be generalized to other disease states and immunological phenotypes. The 87-base-pair reads could not distinguish some IMGT-functional V segments, including TRBV6-2 and TRBV6-3, so those segments were excluded. In both the original and validation cohorts, the classifier was reported to diagnose cytomegalovirus status with high specificity and sensitivity. For the cohort, immune exposure information was limited to CMV serostatus. The cohort was sequenced for TCR beta chains only, and without alpha or paired-chain data the features that could be detected were limited. According to a later analysis, parvovirus B19, influenza, CMV and Epstein-Barr virus appeared linked to several top co-occurrence clusters. According to a later analysis, most CMV-associated TCR beta chains appeared to be HLA-restricted, and the HLA associations seemed to be driven largely by CMV exposure. Correlated functional status among segregating V segments might be attributable to linkage disequilibrium, but an unknown experimental factor could not be ruled out. Compared with the roughly 700-donor mean, donors in an Asian-associated ancestry cluster had fewer N-insertions in productive TCRs, according to a later genetic analysis. An earlier analysis of approximately 530 of the donors showed that most TCR beta V segments appeared in productive rearrangements either about 87% or about 30% of the time, which broadly matched IMGT annotations. A further reported finding was that TCR beta sequences accurately predicted the HLA-A and HLA-B alleles for most subjects in the first cohort. In vitro tests confirmed that three of the cytomegalovirus-associated TCR beta chains recognize cytomegalovirus antigens. Strong co-occurrence of HLA alleles, especially DR and DQ, made assigning TCR associations to individual alleles difficult. Roughly uniform sequencing depth across donors was assumed in presence/absence analyses, although this assumption may not hold. In a later analysis, HLA-associated TCR beta chains showed more clonal expansion and lower generation probabilities than non-associated chains that were equally common. In a later analysis, over 15,000 TCR beta sequences were associated with specific HLA alleles at a false discovery rate of 0.05. Because HLA typing was missing for some donors at each locus, association tests included only the typed subset. A cluster of highly shared sequence variants was judged likely to be a technical artifact of the sequencing pipeline. Across donors, most TCR sequences were observed very rarely, whereas some public TCRs were present in many individuals.

Libraries were made using the immunoSEQ multiplex PCR assay. The multiplex PCR relied on a mix of 60 forward primers for TCR Vbeta segments and 13 reverse primers for TCR Jbeta segments. A multiplex PCR assay on genomic DNA amplified the CDR3 region of rearranged TCR beta genes. Amplified TCR beta libraries were sequenced as 87-base-pair reads on the Illumina HiSeq System. On the study's bioinformatics: Across the roughly 700 repertoires, a later analysis counted approximately 83 million unique TCR beta chains, roughly 11 million of which were shared by at least two donors. Raw reads were error-corrected and collapsed into unique sequences with a nearest-neighbor algorithm that merged closely related sequences to remove PCR and sequencing errors. V, D and J gene segments were assigned by aligning CDR3 sequences to IMGT reference sequences. For a sequence to be retained, a match of at least six nucleotides to both a V gene segment and a J gene segment was required. Rearrangements were classified as productive when the CDR3 lacked stop codons and remained in frame with V and J, and all other rearrangements were classified as non-productive. Following IMGT convention, CDR3 was defined as the stretch from the second conserved V-encoded cysteine up to the conserved J-encoded phenylalanine. The earlier analysis of 500 to 750 of the donors excluded any sequence lacking an unambiguous match to a single V gene segment. An earlier analysis of over 450 of the donors classified V segments as functional when productive rearrangements were above 56.7% and as segregating when the standard deviation between donors was above 5%. A statistical classification framework was developed to diagnose cytomegalovirus status using the catalog of TCR beta chain sequences. V and J gene assignment, in a later analysis, came from comparing TCR nucleotide sequences with IMGT/GENE-DB human TR gene sequences. The TCRdist pipeline was used in a later analysis to assign CDR3 sequences and most-parsimonious VDJ recombination scenarios. A later analysis defined each TCR beta chain by its CDR3 amino acid sequence plus V-gene family, and excluded reads lacking a unique V-gene family. To address suspected cross-contamination and a sequencing artifact, a later analysis removed approximately 600 highly shared, low-generation-probability nucleotide sequences. In a later analysis, a clonal expansion index for each public chain was calculated from normalized within-repertoire ranks of inferred template counts. A later analysis computed generation probabilities with a VDJ recombination model fitted to out-of-frame rearrangements, and checked the results against IGoR. In a later analysis, hypergeometric tests were used to score TCR-TCR, TCR-HLA and TCR-CMV co-occurrence, with a repertoire-size bias correction applied to TCR pairs. In a later analysis, false discovery rates were estimated by permuting HLA or CMV assignments 20 times. A later analysis grouped co-occurring TCRs with DBSCAN, adding TCRdist sequence similarity when clustering within HLA-allele-positive subsets. Co-occurrence clustering excluded repertoires with fewer than 30,000 or more than 120,000 public chains, plus five with anomalous nucleotide sharing. This is the immuneACCESS table as TCRdb keeps it, with only in-frame sequences that have V and J called. A part of the clones is gone; compared with another copy, unresolved V genes explain less than half, and the rest is unexplained. The D gene and trimming were derived from the DNA, and the V and J assignments and clone size from that table. Within this sample are 160,000 or so clones, with approximately 76% of them counted one time only. Clones ranked in the top ten supply under 1.5% of the sample.

Of note for this clone: Its antigen has not been determined. The record has no base qualities; no much larger clone is one base away.

The sample comprised PBMCs. This receptor was taken from a man in his 60s in good health and CMV-seronegative. The sequence is built from TRBV2 and TRBJ2-5; 8 junctional bases match TRBD2. The nucleotides are TGTGCCAGCAACCAGCGGGGGTCGCCGGGGGAGACCCAGTACTTC. It is translated as CASNQRGSPGETQYF.